The rows below give T cell receptor beta chains drawn from one sample of a study of early T cells in non-severe SARS-CoV-2 infection. TCRdb re-called the 5' RACE reads with MiXCR, one entry per CDR3 protein. The sample yields about 29,000 distinct CDR3 sequences, about 5% seen once. Sequenced: whole blood. These receptors came from an adult who was a healthcare worker with PCR-confirmed SARS-CoV-2 infection or an uninfected control (not recorded which). CDR3s include the opening cysteine and the closing phenylalanine or tryptophan. A D gene is named only where the DNA matches it firmly. Expanded clones get a size class; other rows say once, few or many, or leave the size out.

v_gene	abundance	j_gene	d_gene	CDR3nt	CDR3aa
TRBV6-2/TRBV6-3	-	TRBJ1-2	-	TGTGCCAGCAGTCCGGGATACTATGGCTACACCTTC	CASSPGYYGYTF
TRBV6-1	-	TRBJ1-1	TRBD1	TGTGCCAGCAACCTAGGACAGGGGGCGAAAGCTTTCTTT	CASNLGQGAKAFF
TRBV18	many	TRBJ1-1	-	TGTGCCAGCTCACGAGGGTCGACAGAGAACACTGAAGCTTTCTTT	CASSRGSTENTEAFF
TRBV10-2	many	TRBJ2-7	TRBD2	TGCGCCAGCATCTCTCGGGCGGGAGGGGCCTACGAGCAGTACTTC	CASISRAGGAYEQYF
TRBV25-1	many	TRBJ2-1	-	TGTGCCAGCAGTGAATCTGACAGGAAGCAGTTCTTC	CASSESDRKQFF
TRBV7-8	many	TRBJ1-1	-	TGTGCCAGCAGCTTAAGGGGGGGCACTGAAGCTTTCTTT	CASSLRGGTEAFF
TRBV29-1	many	TRBJ2-7	-	TGCAGCGTTGAAGAATACCAGGGAAGCTACGAGCAGTACTTC	CSVEEYQGSYEQYF
TRBV29-1	many	TRBJ2-7	TRBD1	TGCAGCGTCGTCGGGACAGGGAGATACGAGCAGTACTTC	CSVVGTGRYEQYF
TRBV3-1	medium-sized	TRBJ2-5	-	TGTGCCAGCAGCCTACAAGAGACCCAGTACTTC	CASSLQETQYF
TRBV6-1	many	TRBJ1-5	-	TGTGCCAGCAGTGACGCATACGGCAGGGGATTCAATCAGCCCCAGCATTTT	CASSDAYGRGFNQPQHF
TRBV11-2	few	TRBJ2-1	TRBD2	TGTGCCAGCAGCTTTAGTGTAGCGGGCGTCGATGAGCAGTTCTTC	CASSFSVAGVDEQFF
TRBV29-1	medium-sized	TRBJ1-2	-	TGCAGCGCTGACGGACCTTCTGGCTACACCTTC	CSADGPSGYTF
TRBV5-4	-	TRBJ2-3	TRBD1	TGTGCCAGCAGCAGAATCCCGGGACAGGGGGGAGATACGCAGTATTTT	CASSRIPGQGGDTQYF
TRBV19	many	TRBJ1-2	TRBD1	TGTGCCAGTAGAATCTGGACAGGTGTGATTTCTAACTATGGCTACACCTTC	CASRIWTGVISNYGYTF
TRBV6-5	many	TRBJ1-3	-	TGTGCCAGCAGTTACGTACTTTTCAGATGGTCCATCTCTGGAAACACCATATATTTT	CASSYVLFRWSISGNTIYF
TRBV7-9	many	TRBJ1-4	TRBD1	TGTGCCAGCAGCTCACAGGGGTTTAGCGATGAAAAACTGTTTTTT	CASSSQGFSDEKLFF
TRBV6-2/TRBV6-3	many	TRBJ1-2	-	TGTGCCAGCAGAACCTGGACAGTTTATGGCTACACCTTC	CASRTWTVYGYTF
TRBV6-5	many	TRBJ2-5	-	TGTGCCAGCAGGGGGGGAGGGACCCAGTACTTC	CASRGGGTQYF
TRBV29-1	many	TRBJ1-2	-	TGCAGCGTTGTACTTAGGGGAGCTAACTATGGCTACACCTTC	CSVVLRGANYGYTF